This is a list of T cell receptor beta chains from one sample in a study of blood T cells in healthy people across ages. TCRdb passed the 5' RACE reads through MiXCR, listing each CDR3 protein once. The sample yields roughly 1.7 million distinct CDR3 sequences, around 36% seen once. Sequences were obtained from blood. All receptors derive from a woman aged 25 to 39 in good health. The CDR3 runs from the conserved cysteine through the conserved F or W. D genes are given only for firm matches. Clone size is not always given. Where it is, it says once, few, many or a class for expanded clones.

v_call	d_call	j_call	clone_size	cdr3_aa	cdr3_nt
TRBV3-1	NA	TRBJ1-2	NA	CASSSIIGYGYTF	TGTGCCAGCAGCTCCATAATTGGGTATGGCTACACCTTC
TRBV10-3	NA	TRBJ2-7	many	CAISEFGGSYEQYF	TGTGCCATCAGTGAGTTCGGGGGATCCTACGAGCAGTACTTC
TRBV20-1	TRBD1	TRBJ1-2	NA	CSASRPGQGGVGYTF	TGCAGTGCTAGCCGCCCGGGACAGGGGGGAGTCGGCTACACCTTC
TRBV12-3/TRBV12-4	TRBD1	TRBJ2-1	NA	CASYSGWTGGNEQFF	TGTGCCAGCTACAGCGGATGGACAGGGGGGAATGAGCAGTTCTTC
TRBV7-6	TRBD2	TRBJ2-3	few	CASSVGLAGGLSTDTQYF	TGTGCCAGCAGCGTCGGACTAGCGGGGGGGTTAAGCACAGATACGCAGTATTTT
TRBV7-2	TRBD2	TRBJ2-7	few	CASSSLVPSGRALTYEQYF	TGTGCCAGCAGCTCTCTAGTCCCTAGCGGGAGGGCCTTAACCTACGAGCAGTACTTC
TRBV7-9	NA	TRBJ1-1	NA	CASSPPSGGVRGTEAFF	TGTGCCAGCAGCCCACCTTCTGGGGGGGTACGCGGCACTGAAGCTTTCTTT
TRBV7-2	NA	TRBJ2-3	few	CASSLEGPATDTQYF	TGTGCCAGCAGCTTAGAGGGGCCGGCCACAGATACGCAGTATTTT
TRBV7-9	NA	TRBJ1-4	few	CAGGKGSNEKLFF	TGTGCCGGTGGGAAGGGATCTAATGAAAAACTGTTTTTT
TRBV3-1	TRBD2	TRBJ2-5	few	CASSPSGLAEETQYF	TGTGCCAGCAGCCCTTCGGGACTAGCGGAAGAGACCCAGTACTTC
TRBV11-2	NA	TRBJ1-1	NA	CASSLGAGRSTEAFF	TGTGCCAGCAGCTTAGGGGCGGGGCGAAGCACTGAAGCTTTCTTT
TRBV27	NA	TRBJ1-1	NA	CASSSPHTEAFF	TGTGCCAGCAGTTCGCCCCACACTGAAGCTTTCTTT
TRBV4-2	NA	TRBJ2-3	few	CASSQGQGTRPTDTQYF	TGTGCCAGCAGCCAAGGTCAGGGTACTCGACCTACAGATACGCAGTATTTT
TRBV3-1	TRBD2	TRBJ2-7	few	CASSISSGEDGYEQYF	TGTGCCAGCAGCATATCTAGCGGGGAAGACGGTTACGAGCAGTACTTC
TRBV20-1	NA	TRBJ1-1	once	CSARYRGDTEAFF	TGCAGTGCTAGATACCGAGGGGACACTGAAGCTTTCTTT
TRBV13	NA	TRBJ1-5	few	CASSLGSSWDQPQHF	TGTGCCAGCAGCTTAGGGTCTTCGTGGGATCAGCCCCAGCATTTT
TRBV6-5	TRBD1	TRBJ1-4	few	CATSSGGLGEKLFF	TGTGCCACCTCTTCAGGGGGGTTGGGAGAAAAACTGTTTTTT
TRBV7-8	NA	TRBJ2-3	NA	CASSLANRFASTDTQYF	TGTGCCAGCAGCTTAGCGAACAGATTCGCTAGCACAGATACGCAGTATTTT
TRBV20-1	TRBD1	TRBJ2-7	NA	CSVSSGRGRRAYEQYF	TGCAGTGTATCATCCGGCAGGGGGCGCAGAGCCTACGAGCAGTACTTC
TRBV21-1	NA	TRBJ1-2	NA	CASSKRPGDHYGYTF	TGTGCCAGCAGCAAGCGGCCGGGGGATCACTATGGCTACACCTTC
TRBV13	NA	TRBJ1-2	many	CASSPRGVYYGYTF	TGTGCCAGCAGCCCACGGGGAGTTTACTATGGCTACACCTTC
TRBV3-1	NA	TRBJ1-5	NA	CASSQEAGQPQHF	TGTGCCAGCAGCCAAGAGGCTGGACAGCCCCAGCATTTT
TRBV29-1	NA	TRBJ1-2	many	CSVARANYGYTF	TGCAGCGTTGCCAGGGCTAACTATGGCTACACCTTC
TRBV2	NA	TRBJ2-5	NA	CASTKRATGHSTETQYF	TGTGCCAGCACTAAAAGGGCGACGGGACACTCCACGGAGACCCAGTACTTC
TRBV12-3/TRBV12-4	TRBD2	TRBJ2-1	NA	CASRTRTSGWNEQFF	TGTGCCAGCAGGACCAGGACTAGCGGTTGGAATGAGCAGTTCTTC
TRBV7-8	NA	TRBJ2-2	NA	CASSLVGGPTGELFF	TGTGCCAGCAGCTTAGTTGGGGGACCAACCGGGGAGCTGTTTTTT
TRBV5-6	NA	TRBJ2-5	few	CASSLVTRVQETQYF	TGTGCCAGCAGCTTGGTGACAAGGGTCCAAGAGACCCAGTACTTC
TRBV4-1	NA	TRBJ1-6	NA	CASSQWGAGSPLHF	TGCGCCAGCAGCCAGTGGGGGGCAGGGTCACCCCTCCACTTT
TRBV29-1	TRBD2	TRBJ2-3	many	CSALAGGEDTQYF	TGCAGCGCCTTAGCGGGAGGGGAAGATACGCAGTATTTT
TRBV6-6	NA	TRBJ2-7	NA	CASKQGRATSYEQYF	TGTGCCAGCAAACAGGGACGGGCCACCTCCTACGAGCAGTACTTC
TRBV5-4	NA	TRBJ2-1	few	CASSSRQPFEEQFF	TGTGCCAGCAGCTCGAGACAGCCCTTCGAGGAGCAGTTCTTC
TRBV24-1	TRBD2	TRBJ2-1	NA	CATSREEREGEQFF	TGTGCCACCAGTCGGGAGGAGCGGGAGGGCGAGCAGTTCTTC
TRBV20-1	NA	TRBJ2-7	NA	CSANREKNEQYF	TGCAGTGCCAACAGGGAGAAAAACGAGCAGTACTTC
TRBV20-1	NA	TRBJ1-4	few	CSARGSSTNEKLFF	TGCAGTGCTAGGGGCAGCTCAACTAATGAAAAACTGTTTTTT
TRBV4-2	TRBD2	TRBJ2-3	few	CASSQDRSSGGATDTQYF	TGTGCCAGCAGCCAAGATCGGTCCAGCGGGGGGGCCACGGATACGCAGTATTTT
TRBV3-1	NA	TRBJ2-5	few	CATARAGGRTQYF	TGTGCCACGGCGAGGGCTGGGGGAAGGACCCAGTACTTC